This is a list of T cell receptor beta chains from one sample in a study of cytomegalovirus exposure and HLA in healthy donors. Assay: immunoSEQ multiplex PCR; the TCRdb copy retains only in-frame clones and omits some. The table shows under 200,000 clones, with 65% to 85% occurring only once. The sample consisted of PBMCs. The source is a man between 60 and 70 years old in good health and CMV-seronegative. CDR3s include the opening cysteine and the closing phenylalanine or tryptophan. Fields, in order: J gene, clone size, V gene, D gene, CDR3 protein, CDR3 DNA. The D gene is left open where the match is weak. Clone size, where shown, is once, few, many, or a class for clones that have expanded.

J gene: TRBJ1-2; clone size: NA; V gene: TRBV19; D gene: TRBD1; CDR3 protein: CASSMRTGGIDGYTF; CDR3 DNA: TGTGCCAGTAGTATGAGGACAGGGGGCATCGATGGCTACACCTTC
J gene: TRBJ1-6; clone size: few; V gene: TRBV9; D gene: NA; CDR3 protein: CASSERQSNSPLHF; CDR3 DNA: TGTGCCAGCAGCGAAAGACAGAGCAATTCACCCCTCCACTTT
J gene: TRBJ1-1; clone size: NA; V gene: TRBV4-3; D gene: NA; CDR3 protein: CASSQEEDREKAFF; CDR3 DNA: TGCGCCAGCAGCCAAGAAGAGGACCGGGAGAAAGCTTTCTTT
J gene: TRBJ2-1; clone size: NA; V gene: TRBV5-8; D gene: TRBD2; CDR3 protein: CASSGGLAGVWYEQFF; CDR3 DNA: TGTGCCAGCAGCGGGGGACTAGCGGGAGTATGGTATGAGCAGTTCTTC
J gene: TRBJ1-1; clone size: NA; V gene: TRBV11-2; D gene: TRBD1; CDR3 protein: CASSTGTGLNTEAFF; CDR3 DNA: TGTGCCAGCAGCACAGGGACAGGGTTAAACACTGAAGCTTTCTTT
J gene: TRBJ1-5; clone size: NA; V gene: TRBV6-5; D gene: TRBD1; CDR3 protein: CASSYSRGQGQPQHF; CDR3 DNA: TGTGCCAGCAGTTACTCGAGGGGGCAGGGGCAGCCCCAGCATTTT
J gene: TRBJ2-1; clone size: NA; V gene: TRBV5-4; D gene: TRBD1; CDR3 protein: CASSPAGQGGNEQFF; CDR3 DNA: TGTGCCAGCTCACCCGCGGGACAGGGCGGCAATGAGCAGTTCTTC
J gene: TRBJ2-7; clone size: NA; V gene: TRBV27; D gene: TRBD1; CDR3 protein: CASSSGTGNSEQYF; CDR3 DNA: TGTGCCAGCAGTTCCGGGACAGGGAATTCCGAGCAGTACTTC
J gene: TRBJ1-2; clone size: few; V gene: TRBV28; D gene: NA; CDR3 protein: CASTQQGDYGYTF; CDR3 DNA: TGTGCCAGCACCCAGCAGGGCGACTATGGCTACACCTTC
J gene: TRBJ1-2; clone size: NA; V gene: TRBV5-4; D gene: NA; CDR3 protein: CASSLPGSRAYGYTF; CDR3 DNA: TGTGCCAGCAGCTTACCGGGATCACGAGCCTATGGCTACACCTTC
J gene: TRBJ1-1; clone size: NA; V gene: TRBV10-1; D gene: NA; CDR3 protein: CASTSDGGDTEAFF; CDR3 DNA: TGCGCCAGCACCTCGGACGGAGGCGACACTGAAGCTTTCTTT
J gene: TRBJ1-6; clone size: NA; V gene: TRBV27; D gene: NA; CDR3 protein: CASSLYLNSPLHF; CDR3 DNA: TGTGCCAGCAGTTTATATCTGAATTCACCCCTCCACTTT
J gene: TRBJ1-3; clone size: NA; V gene: TRBV7-9; D gene: NA; CDR3 protein: CASSLARNRLGSTIYF; CDR3 DNA: TGTGCCAGCAGCTTAGCGCGAAACAGATTAGGAAGCACCATATATTTT
J gene: TRBJ2-7; clone size: once; V gene: TRBV2; D gene: TRBD1; CDR3 protein: CASTPDRDSYEQYF; CDR3 DNA: TGTGCCAGCACCCCGGACAGGGATTCCTACGAGCAGTACTTC
J gene: TRBJ2-1; clone size: NA; V gene: TRBV4-1; D gene: NA; CDR3 protein: CASSQLASGRGVGHEQFF; CDR3 DNA: TGCGCCAGCAGCCAACTCGCAAGCGGTCGGGGTGTTGGCCATGAGCAGTTCTTC
J gene: TRBJ1-5; clone size: NA; V gene: TRBV28; D gene: TRBD1; CDR3 protein: CASSRTNRGPQHF; CDR3 DNA: TGTGCCAGCAGCCGAACAAACAGGGGGCCCCAGCATTTT
J gene: TRBJ2-1; clone size: NA; V gene: TRBV28; D gene: TRBD2; CDR3 protein: CASKLSHGTSSWNEQFF; CDR3 DNA: TGTGCCAGCAAATTATCGCACGGGACTAGCAGTTGGAATGAGCAGTTCTTC
J gene: TRBJ2-5; clone size: NA; V gene: TRBV13; D gene: NA; CDR3 protein: CASSRGGAGETQYF; CDR3 DNA: TGTGCCAGCAGCCGTGGGGGGGCTGGAGAGACCCAGTACTTC
J gene: TRBJ1-3; clone size: NA; V gene: TRBV7-2; D gene: TRBD1; CDR3 protein: CASSSSGGSGNTIYF; CDR3 DNA: TGTGCCAGCAGCTCTTCAGGGGGCTCTGGAAACACCATATATTTT
J gene: TRBJ2-7; clone size: NA; V gene: TRBV20-1; D gene: TRBD2; CDR3 protein: CRTSGSYEQYF; CDR3 DNA: TGCAGAACTAGCGGCTCCTACGAGCAGTACTTC
J gene: TRBJ2-5; clone size: NA; V gene: TRBV27; D gene: NA; CDR3 protein: CASTQLSTGAQETQYF; CDR3 DNA: TGTGCCAGCACTCAGTTGTCCACAGGAGCCCAAGAGACCCAGTACTTC
J gene: TRBJ2-7; clone size: NA; V gene: TRBV14; D gene: TRBD1; CDR3 protein: CASSLQGSYAQYF; CDR3 DNA: TGTGCCAGCAGCCTACAGGGGTCCTACGCGCAGTACTTC